This passage covers 2 T cell receptor beta chains from one sample sequenced in a study of blood T cell repertoires in COVID-19. The method was immunoSEQ multiplex PCR; TCRdb's version includes in-frame clones alone and lacks a portion of them. The sample shows fewer than 85,000 clones, over 85% of them seen only once. Sequencing input: peripheral blood. These receptors came from a man between 45 and 60 years old with active COVID-19.

The CDR3 reads CASRQYGTGVDYEQYF. The DNA of the CDR3 is TGTGCCAGCAGGCAGTATGGGACAGGGGTTGATTACGAGCAGTACTTC. The genes are TRBV3-1 (or the pseudogene TRBV3-2) and TRBJ2-7; the match to TRBD1 covers 10 bases. The CDR3 sequence is 16 residues long. Germline CDR1 and CDR2: LGHDT and YNNKEL (reference sequence). V lost 6 bases to trimming and J lost 4 bases; unmatched junction nucleotides: 12.

The chain uses TRBV27 and TRBJ1-4, with unresolved D. Germline values: CDR1 MNHEY, CDR2 SMNVEV (reference sequence). Trimming took 2 bases from V and 4 from J, leaving 8 bases between them. CDR3 length: 14 residues. The CDR3 nucleotides read TGTGCCAGCAGTTTAAGGACTCGTAATGAAAAACTGTTTTTT. It translates to CASSLRTRNEKLFF.